Listed below are T cell receptor beta chains from one sample, sequenced in a study of blood T cell repertoires in COVID-19. The data were produced by immunoSEQ multiplex PCR, yet TCRdb's version contains in-frame clones alone and is incomplete. The sample comprises 170,000 or so clones, about 86% of which are singletons, and about 7% rests with the top ten. The sequenced sample consisted of peripheral blood. The source is a man aged 45 to 65 with active or convalescent COVID-19. Each CDR3 is given with its conserved first and last residue. D genes are given only for firm matches. Rows give clone size only sometimes, using once, few, many, or a class for an expanded clone.

v_call	d_call	clone_size	j_call	cdr3_nt	cdr3_aa
TRBV20-1	TRBD2	NA	TRBJ2-1	TGCAGTGCGAGTACTAGCGCCCTTGTCTACAATGAGCAGTTCTTC	CSASTSALVYNEQFF
TRBV5-1	NA	NA	TRBJ2-1	TGCGCCAGCAGAACGGGGGTGGGTGAGCAGTTCTTC	CASRTGVGEQFF
TRBV6-5	NA	NA	TRBJ2-7	TGTGCCAGCAGTTTCTCTCCTAGCTACGAGCAGTACTTC	CASSFSPSYEQYF
TRBV9	TRBD1	NA	TRBJ1-5	TGTGCCAGCAGCGCCAGGGGGTCCAATCAGCCCCAGCATTTT	CASSARGSNQPQHF
TRBV19	NA	NA	TRBJ1-1	TGTGCCAGTATAGCCTCTCGGGGTTTAGGAAAGGGGAACACTGAAGCTTTCTTT	CASIASRGLGKGNTEAFF
TRBV5-4	TRBD1	NA	TRBJ2-7	TGTGCCAGCAGCATAGGACAGGGCTCCTACGAGCAGTACTTC	CASSIGQGSYEQYF
TRBV19	NA	NA	TRBJ2-2	TGTGCCAGTTCGTCTCGGGGTCCCCCGGGGGAGCTGTTTTTT	CASSSRGPPGELFF
TRBV27	TRBD2	NA	TRBJ2-1	TGTGCCAGCAGTTTTAGCGGGAGTACCTACAATGAGCAGTTCTTC	CASSFSGSTYNEQFF
TRBV3-1/TRBV3-2	NA	few	TRBJ1-3	TGTGCCAGCAGACTTACTACAGGGACTGGAAACACCATATATTTT	CASRLTTGTGNTIYF
TRBV2	TRBD1	NA	TRBJ1-6	TGTGCCGTGGACAGGGAGGCTACCTATAATTCACCCCTCCACTTT	CAVDREATYNSPLHF
TRBV9	NA	few	TRBJ1-6	TGTGCCAGCAGCGCCAGACGGGGTCCCGGCTATAATTCACCCCTCCACTTT	CASSARRGPGYNSPLHF
TRBV30	TRBD1	NA	TRBJ2-3	TGTGCCTGGCAGAGGGGGCCAGGCACAGATACGCAGTATTTT	CAWQRGPGTDTQYF
TRBV9	NA	NA	TRBJ2-1	TGTGCCAGCAGCGTAGACCAGGGATCCCACAATGAGCAGTTCTTC	CASSVDQGSHNEQFF
TRBV19	TRBD2	NA	TRBJ2-1	TGTGCCAGTAGTATGGCGGGGGGGCTATTTGAGCAGTTCTTC	CASSMAGGLFEQFF
TRBV2	NA	NA	TRBJ2-2	TGTGCCAGCAGGGAAAGTAGAACCGGGGAGCTGTTTTTT	CASRESRTGELFF
TRBV27	TRBD1	once	TRBJ1-5	TGTGCCAGCAGTACATTCCGGGACAGGGTGGGCAATCAGCCCCAGCATTTT	CASSTFRDRVGNQPQHF
TRBV11-2	TRBD2	NA	TRBJ2-3	TGTGCCAGCAGCTTAGAAACTAGCGGGGCGCAGTATTTT	CASSLETSGAQYF
TRBV5-1	NA	NA	TRBJ2-7	TGCGCCAGCAGCTTGGCGGGGGATAAATCCTACGAGCAGTACTTC	CASSLAGDKSYEQYF
TRBV9	TRBD2	NA	TRBJ2-7	TGTGCCAGCAGCAGCAGACTAGCGGGAGCTCCCTACGAGCAGTACTTC	CASSSRLAGAPYEQYF